These 22 T cell receptor beta chains were all obtained from the same sample, sequenced in a study of blood T cell repertoires in COVID-19. TCRdb's table, derived via immunoSEQ multiplex PCR, lists solely in-frame clones and lacks some. The sample holds some 300,000 clones, approximately 90% seen once. Material for sequencing was peripheral blood. Every receptor here comes from a woman aged 25 to 39 who had recovered from COVID-19.

The chain joins TRBV27 to TRBJ2-5, with 8 bases matching TRBD1. Germline V gene data show CDR1 as MNHEY and CDR2 as SMNVEV (reference sequence). The CDR3 has 14 amino acids. Germline trimming cut 6 bases from V and 5 bases from J; bases unmatched to any gene: 8. The CDR3 is CASSLQGGRETQYF. For the CDR3, the DNA is TGTGCCAGCAGCCTACAGGGGGGTCGGGAGACCCAGTACTTC.

The CDR3 coding sequence is TGCAGTGCTAGACATCGAGAGGAGCAGTACTTC. Translation gives CSARHREEQYF. This chain uses TRBV20-1 with TRBJ2-7, with D unresolved. CDR1 DFQATT and CDR2 SNEGSKA come from the germline V gene (reference sequence). Trimming took off 2 bases at V and 7 bases at J, with 9 bases between the two ends. The CDR3 has 11 amino acids.

The J gene is TRBJ2-7, the V gene TRBV5-1; 7 bases align to TRBD1. CDR1 and CDR2 (germline): SGHRS, YFSETQ. V lost 4 bases and J lost 4; bases outside the gene matches: 8. The CDR3 length is 14 residues. The CDR3 protein is CASSRDSSKYEQYF. CDR3 coding DNA: TGCGCCAGCAGCCGGGACAGTTCTAAGTACGAGCAGTACTTC.

The V gene is TRBV5-1, the J gene TRBJ2-1; tentatively, D is TRBD1 (6 bases). Germline V gives CDR1 SGHRS, CDR2 YFSETQ. V gave up 0 bases and J gave up 8 bases, with 12 bases separating them. This CDR3 contains 14 residues. CDR3 sequence: CASSLGGPGDEQFF. The CDR3 DNA is TGCGCCAGCAGCTTGGGGGGGCCGGGCGATGAGCAGTTCTTC.

This rearrangement joins TRBV6-2 or TRBV6-3 to TRBJ2-1; possible D gene TRBD2, 6 bases. Germline CDR1 and CDR2: MNHEY and SVGEGT. V dropped 6 bases and J dropped 6 bases, with 12 bases sitting between them. The CDR3 has 13 residues. CDR3 sequence: CASRYGGGNEQFF. For the CDR3, the DNA is TGTGCCAGCAGATACGGGGGAGGCAATGAGCAGTTCTTC.

The chain carries TRBV29-1 and TRBJ1-5; TRBD1 might be the D (6 bases). The CDR3 totals 13 residues. Trimming left V 1 base short and J 4 bases short, with 8 bases between. CDR1 is SQVTM, CDR2 ANQGSEA, per germline. CDR3 protein: CSVEGTANQPQHF. The CDR3 bases are TGCAGCGTTGAAGGGACAGCTAATCAGCCCCAGCATTTT. The full variable domain, rest sourced from reference TRBV29-1 and TRBJ1-5, is SAVISQKPSRDICQRGTSLTIQCQVDSQVTMMFWYRQQPGQSLTLIATANQGSEATYESGFVIDKFPISRPNLTFSTLTVSNMSPEDSSIYLCSVEGTANQPQHFGDGTRLSIL.

This chain joins TRBV19 and TRBJ2-1; perhaps TRBD2 as D (6 bases). V lost 6 bases and J lost 3, with 15 bases in between. Germline V CDR1 and CDR2: LNHDA, SQIVND (reference sequence). The CDR3 runs to 15 residues. The CDR3 nucleotides are TGTGCCAGTAGGTCAGCTGCGGGGTACTACAATGAGCAGTTCTTC. Its protein is CASRSAAGYYNEQFF. The complete variable domain, with remaining parts taken from reference TRBV19 and TRBJ2-1, reads DGGITQSPKYLFRKEGQNVTLSCEQNLNHDAMYWYRQDPGQGLRLIYYSQIVNDFQKGDIAEGYSVSREKKESFPLTVTSAQKNPTAFYLCASRSAAGYYNEQFFGPGTRLTVL.

This sequence joins TRBV7-2 and TRBJ2-3, with 8 bases identical to TRBD1. V dropped 5 bases and J dropped 4; count of bases not matched to a gene: 5. The CDR3 has 14 residues. Germline CDR1 is SGHTA and CDR2 is FQGNSA. The CDR3 region has the DNA TGTGCCAGCAGCATCCCGACAGGGGCAGATACGCAGTATTTT. Its translation is CASSIPTGADTQYF.

The J gene is TRBJ2-2, the V gene TRBV5-1; D perhaps matches TRBD2 (6 bases). Germline assignment: CDR1 SGHRS and CDR2 YFSETQ. The CDR3 totals 16 residues. Trimming pared 4 bases from V and 0 bases from J, leaving 13 bases between. The CDR3 loop is CASSLEASANTGELFF. CDR3 DNA sequence: TGCGCCAGCAGCCTGGAGGCTAGCGCGAACACCGGGGAGCTGTTTTTT.

The chain has TRBV30 and TRBJ1-5, with a tentative D call TRBD1 (6 bases). Trimming took off 5 bases at V and 6 bases at J, with 17 bases between the two ends. The CDR3 is made up of 14 amino acids. Germline V gives CDR1 GTSNPN, CDR2 SVGIG (reference sequence). CDR3 amino acids: CAWGQPPGFQPQHF. CDR3 DNA sequence: TGTGCCTGGGGACAGCCTCCGGGGTTTCAGCCCCAGCATTTT.

This chain links TRBV5-6 with TRBJ2-5, with D hard to call. Germline CDR1 and CDR2: SGHDT and YYEEEE. V gave up 2 bases and J gave up 5 bases, with 13 bases separating them. CDR3 length: 14 amino acids. CDR3: CASSFPLRKETQYF. CDR3 DNA: TGTGCCAGCAGCTTCCCCCTCAGGAAGGAGACCCAGTACTTC.

In the case of this clone: It may be a read error: a sequence one base away is much more abundant. This CDR3 is also generated by other DNA sequences in the sample. The chain employs TRBV4-1 and TRBJ2-1, with 10 bases identical to TRBD2. CDR3 length: 16 amino acids. Germline V gene data show CDR1 as MGHRA and CDR2 as YSYEKL. The CDR3 here is CASSRVVLAGAREQFF. DNA for the CDR3: TGTGCCAGCAGCCGCGTAGTTCTAGCGGGGGCCCGGGAGCAGTTCTTC.

The rearrangement links TRBV18 to TRBJ2-7; 7 nucleotides match TRBD1. The CDR3 consists of 12 residues. CDR1 and CDR2 (germline): KGHSH, LQKENI. V lost 3 bases to trimming and J lost 6 bases; unmatched junction nucleotides: 2. The CDR3 nucleotides are TGTGCCAGCTCACCCCAGGGGGTCGAGCAGTACTTC. Protein sequence: CASSPQGVEQYF.

This chain links TRBV13 with TRBJ2-5; 15 nucleotides match TRBD2. Losses at the gene ends were 3 bases for V and 2 bases for J; bases not matched to a gene: 4. The CDR3 spans 17 residues. CDR1 is PRHDT, CDR2 FYEKMQ, per germline (reference sequence). CDR3 in amino acids: CASSFFGLAGGQETQYF. The CDR3 DNA follows: TGTGCCAGCAGCTTCTTCGGACTAGCGGGGGGGCAAGAGACCCAGTACTTC.

J is TRBJ2-7 and V is TRBV12-3 or TRBV12-4; maybe TRBD2 (5 bases). This CDR3 has 13 residues. V shed 3 bases and J shed 3 bases, with 9 bases lying between them. The CDR3 sequence: CASSFGERYEQYF. DNA of the CDR3: TGTGCCAGCAGTTTTGGGGAGCGCTACGAGCAGTACTTC.

The rearrangement uses TRBV5-1 and TRBJ1-2; a weak D match, TRBD1 (5 bases). Trimming stripped 4 bases from V and 8 bases from J, with 15 bases between. Germline V CDR1 and CDR2: SGHRS, YFSETQ. This CDR3 region has 13 residues. CDR3 in amino acids: CASSALGAGGYTF. CDR3 sequence (DNA): TGCGCCAGCAGCGCGCTAGGGGCTGGGGGCTACACCTTC.

The chain recombines TRBV3-1 (or the pseudogene TRBV3-2) with TRBJ1-3, with D unresolved. Trimming removed 4 bases from V and 6 bases from J, with 7 bases in between. The CDR3 contains 12 residues. The germline gives CDR1 LGHDT, CDR2 YNNKEL (reference sequence). The CDR3 is CASSLLSNTIYF. CDR3 DNA sequence: TGTGCCAGCAGCCTCCTCTCAAACACCATATATTTT.

The chain links TRBV25-1 to TRBJ2-5, with 8 bases fitting TRBD1. The CDR3 consists of 13 residues. Trimming removed 7 bases from V and 4 bases from J; junction bases left unmatched: 5. Germline CDR1 is MGHDK and CDR2 is SYGVNS. The CDR3 DNA sequence: TGTGCCAGCAAGAGGACAGGGCGAGAGACCCAGTACTTC. Translation: CASKRTGRETQYF.

The chain has TRBV2 and TRBJ2-5; maybe TRBD2 (5 bases). Trimming removed 10 bases from V and 4 bases from J, with 16 bases in between. Germline CDR1 reads SNHLY; CDR2 reads FYNNEI. The CDR3 is 13 residues long. CDR3: CATSGVEGETQYF. CDR3 bases: TGTGCCACCTCCGGGGTCGAAGGAGAGACCCAGTACTTC.

This chain uses TRBV4-1 with TRBJ2-1; possible D gene TRBD2, 6 bases. The CDR3 is 17 residues long. The germline CDR1 and CDR2 sequences are MGHRA and YSYEKL. V lost 6 bases, J lost 9 bases, and 27 bases lay in between. The CDR3 DNA is TGCGCCAGCAGAATTGCCGGGACTTATGATCACCGGAGTGAGCAGTTCTTC. Translated: CASRIAGTYDHRSEQFF.

The count of this clone is one. The chain combines TRBV7-9 with TRBJ2-7, with a possible D match to TRBD1 (5 bases). V lost 3 bases to trimming and J lost 6 bases, with 15 bases between them. This CDR3 spans 14 amino acids. CDR1 SEHNR and CDR2 FQNEAQ come from the germline V gene (reference sequence). In nucleotides, the CDR3 is TGTGCCAGCAGCTTGGCGACAGTGACGGGCGAGCAGTACTTC. Amino acids: CASSLATVTGEQYF. Looking up the rest from reference TRBV7-9 and TRBJ2-7 gives the full variable domain: DTGVSQNPRHKITKRGQNVTFRCDPISEHNRLYWYRQTLGQGPEFLTYFQNEAQLEKSRLLSDRFSAERPKGSFSTLEIQRTEQGDSAMYLCASSLATVTGEQYFGPGTRLTVT.

This clone occurred once. The CDR3 sequence: CASSYSTVRADTEAFF. The CDR3 DNA reads as TGTGCCAGCAGTTACTCGACTGTCAGGGCGGACACTGAAGCTTTCTTT. The rearrangement uses TRBV6-5 and TRBJ1-1; maybe TRBD1 (5 bases). Germline V gene data show CDR1 as MNHEY and CDR2 as SVGAGI. The V and J ends lost 0 bases and 3 bases respectively, with 14 bases between them. The CDR3 has 16 amino acids.